These 22 T cell receptor beta chains were all obtained from the same sample, sequenced in a study of blood T cell repertoires in COVID-19. Generated by immunoSEQ multiplex PCR, the TCRdb table keeps only in-frame clones and is missing some. In the table there are roughly 170,000 clones, 82% of which are singletons. The sample comprised PBMCs or T cells enriched from blood (not recorded which). The receptors here all came from a man in his 60s who had recovered from COVID-19.

This clone was seen a single time. The rearrangement joins TRBV15 to TRBJ1-1; D gene ambiguous. Germline V gene sequence: CDR1 LNHNV, CDR2 YYDKDF (reference sequence). The V end was cut by 6 bases, the J end by 0 bases, with 8 bases between. CDR3 length equals 13 residues. The CDR3 protein is CATREHLNTEAFF. In nucleotides, the CDR3 is TGTGCCACCAGAGAGCACTTGAACACTGAAGCTTTCTTT.

The chain has TRBV7-9 and TRBJ1-6; 8 bases line up with TRBD1. The germline CDR1 and CDR2 sequences are SEHNR and FQNEAQ (reference sequence). This CDR3 comprises 14 residues. V shed 3 bases, J shed 9 bases, and the junction held 4 bases outside the gene matches. CDR3 DNA: TGTGCCAGCAGCTTGACAGGGGTCGGTTCACCCCTCCACTTT. As protein: CASSLTGVGSPLHF.

This chain links TRBV11-1 with TRBJ2-3; TRBD1 is a possible D gene (5 bases). The CDR3 runs 14 residues. Germline values: CDR1 SGHAT, CDR2 FQDESV (reference sequence). V lost 7 bases to trimming and J lost 6 bases, with 17 bases between them. This CDR3 is CASTPGKYRDTQYF. The DNA of the CDR3 is TGTGCCAGCACCCCTGGAAAGTACAGGGATACGCAGTATTTT.

The genes are TRBV28 and TRBJ2-5; D is perhaps TRBD1 (5 bases). This CDR3 is built from 14 residues. V was trimmed by 10 bases and J by 0 bases, leaving 15 bases between them. CDR1 and CDR2 from the germline V gene are MDHEN and SYDVKM. The CDR3 sequence is CATARAGYQETQYF. The CDR3 DNA follows: TGTGCCACCGCCCGGGCAGGGTACCAAGAGACCCAGTACTTC.

The rearrangement joins TRBV11-1 to TRBJ2-1; 7 nucleotides align to TRBD1. The germline V gene has CDR1 SGHAT and CDR2 FQDESV (reference sequence). V shed 5 bases and J 6 bases; nucleotides not matched to a gene: 10. CDR3 length equals 15 residues. The CDR3 loop is CASSPPGGRGNEQFF. For the CDR3, the DNA is TGTGCCAGCAGCCCGCCAGGGGGTCGAGGCAATGAGCAGTTCTTC. Together with reference TRBV11-1 and TRBJ2-1, the CDR3 gives the full variable domain: EAEVAQSPRYKITEKSQAVAFWCDPISGHATLYWYRQILGQGPELLVQFQDESVVDDSQLPKDRFSAERLKGVDSTLKIQPAELGDSAMYLCASSPPGGRGNEQFFGPGTRLTVL.

The V gene is TRBV21-1, the J gene TRBJ1-2; TRBD1, the D gene given by the table, was not confirmed from the DNA. TRBV21-1 has pseudogene status. CDR3 length equals 12 residues. The CDR3 protein is CASGQGEGGYTF. CDR3 DNA sequence: TGTGCCAGCGGGCAGGGGGAAGGTGGCTACACCTTC.

This chain links TRBV9 with TRBJ1-2; 9 nucleotides agree with TRBD1. The trim removed 0 bases at V and 4 bases at J, leaving 7 bases unmatched. The germline gives CDR1 SGDLS, CDR2 YYNGEE. This CDR3 comprises 16 residues. This chain's CDR3 is CASSVAPTGGLYGYTF. As DNA, the CDR3 is TGTGCCAGCAGCGTAGCGCCAACAGGGGGCCTCTATGGCTACACCTTC.

The rearrangement uses TRBV6-1 and TRBJ1-4; D is unresolved. V lost 0 bases and J 0 bases, leaving 8 bases between the germline ends. The CDR3 has 16 residues. CDR1 MNHNS and CDR2 SASEGT come from the germline V gene. CDR3 region: CASSEAGLTTNEKLFF. CDR3 nucleotide sequence: TGTGCCAGCAGTGAAGCTGGACTGACAACTAATGAAAAACTGTTTTTT.

CDR3 sequence (DNA): TGTGCCAGCAGTTTGGGGGGCACCGGGGAGCTGTTTTTT. Translated: CASSLGGTGELFF. This rearrangement joins TRBV12-3 or TRBV12-4 to TRBJ2-2; maybe TRBD2 (6 bases). This CDR3 has 13 amino acids. Trimming removed 3 bases at V and 4 bases at J, with 6 bases between.

This clone has just one count. In DNA form, the CDR3 reads TGTGCCAGCAGCGTGGGGGGGGCTAGTCAGCCCCAGCATTTT. Its protein is CASSVGGASQPQHF. The chain is built from TRBV9 and TRBJ1-5; D possibly corresponds to TRBD1 (6 bases). CDR3 length: 14 amino acids. Trimming pared 2 bases from V and 6 bases from J, leaving 12 bases between. Per the germline V gene, CDR1 is SGDLS and CDR2 is YYNGEE.

This clone came up many times. V gene TRBV19 combines with J gene TRBJ2-2; 8 positions agree with TRBD1. This CDR3 spans 13 amino acids. With V trimmed by 6 bases and J by 5 bases, 2 bases remained unmatched. CDR1 and CDR2 from the germline V gene are LNHDA and SQIVND (reference sequence). CDR3 sequence (DNA): TGTGCCAGTAGGGACAGGGTAACCGGGGAGCTGTTTTTT. Protein sequence: CASRDRVTGELFF.

This rearrangement joins TRBV12-3 or TRBV12-4 to TRBJ1-6, with D unresolved. The CDR3 is made up of 12 amino acids. Trimming removed 1 base at V and 13 bases at J, with 8 bases between. CDR3 DNA sequence: TGTGCCAGCAGTTTAGGACATACGCCCCTCCACTTT. It is translated as CASSLGHTPLHF.

This clone has more than one count but fewer than ten. The chain employs TRBV2 and TRBJ2-6; D is unresolved. The length of the CDR3 is 16 residues. The V and J ends lost 0 bases and 4 bases respectively, with 10 bases between them. CDR1 is SNHLY, CDR2 FYNNEI, per germline. CDR3 residues: CASSEASGYGANVLTF. CDR3 nucleotides: TGTGCCAGCAGTGAAGCCTCAGGCTACGGGGCCAACGTCCTGACTTTC.

The chain uses TRBV29-1 and TRBJ1-5, with D unresolved. Germline V gives CDR1 SQVTM, CDR2 ANQGSEA. V dropped 4 bases and J dropped 9 bases, with 13 bases sitting between them. The CDR3 contains 12 residues. This CDR3 reads CSVAAGDGPQHF. The CDR3 coding sequence is TGCAGCGTTGCGGCAGGCGACGGGCCCCAGCATTTT.

This chain uses TRBV13 with TRBJ2-1, with D perhaps matching TRBD2 (6 bases). The CDR3 is 15 amino acids. Germline CDR1 and CDR2: PRHDT and FYEKMQ (reference sequence). V was shortened by 8 bases and J by 1 base, with 15 bases between the two germline ends. CDR3 nucleotide sequence: TGTGCCAGCCGTAAGCGGGTTTCTTCCTACAATGAGCAGTTCTTC. It specifies CASRKRVSSYNEQFF.

The genes are TRBV30 and TRBJ1-5; TRBD1 is a possible D gene (5 bases). V was cut by 1 base and J by 6 bases, with 13 bases left in between. The CDR3 totals 14 residues. Looked up from germline, CDR1 is GTSNPN and CDR2 is SVGIG (reference sequence). CDR3 region: CAWSGTRAGQPQHF. DNA of the CDR3: TGTGCCTGGAGTGGGACCAGGGCAGGTCAGCCCCAGCATTTT.

This clone was found a few times. The chain links TRBV6-1 to TRBJ1-6; D remains unclear. The germline CDR1 and CDR2 sequences are MNHNS and SASEGT. This CDR3 is built from 15 residues. V lost 0 bases, J lost 7 bases, and 10 bases lay in between. For the CDR3, the DNA is TGTGCCAGCAGTGAAGCAAAGTCAGGCAATTCACCCCTCCACTTT. Translated: CASSEAKSGNSPLHF.

V and J are TRBV7-9 and TRBJ1-5; no clear D gene. The CDR3 length is 13 residues. Germline V gene lookup returns CDR1 SEHNR and CDR2 FQNEAQ (reference sequence). V was cut by 1 base and J by 8 bases, with 9 bases left in between. The CDR3 bases are TGTGCCAGCAGCTTAGGGGCACCCAAGCCCCAGCATTTT. As protein: CASSLGAPKPQHF.

For the CDR3, the DNA is TGTGCCAGCAGTTACACAGCGGAGCCCCAGCATTTT. This gives the protein CASSYTAEPQHF. The V gene is TRBV2, the J gene TRBJ1-5; no definite D call. V lost 5 bases and J 8 bases, leaving 10 bases between the germline ends. This CDR3 has 12 residues. Germline V gene lookup returns CDR1 SNHLY and CDR2 FYNNEI.

The rearrangement links TRBV2 to TRBJ2-3; TRBD2 matches at 10 bases. This CDR3 comprises 15 residues. Losses at the gene ends were 6 bases for V and 3 bases for J; bases not matched to a gene: 6. Germline V gene data show CDR1 as SNHLY and CDR2 as FYNNEI. CDR3 nucleotides: TGTGCCAGCAGCCCCCGGACTAGCGGTACAGATACGCAGTATTTT. Its protein product is CASSPRTSGTDTQYF. Full variable domain (rest looked up from reference TRBV2 and TRBJ2-3): EPEVTQTPSHQVTQMGQEVILRCVPISNHLYFYWYRQILGQKVEFLVSFYNNEISEKSEIFDDQFSVERPDGSNFTLKIRSTKLEDSAMYFCASSPRTSGTDTQYFGPGTRLTVL.

The rearrangement links TRBV5-1 to TRBJ2-5, with TRBD2 identical over 8 bases. The CDR3 has 16 residues. The germline V gene encodes CDR1 SGHRS and CDR2 YFSETQ. V was pared by 0 bases and J by 5 bases, with 9 bases of the junction left unmatched. The CDR3 nucleotides read TGCGCCAGCAGCTTGGACCTCGGGGGGGCCCGGGAGACCCAGTACTTC. Protein sequence: CASSLDLGGARETQYF.

The J gene is TRBJ2-3, the V gene TRBV11-2; the match to TRBD1 covers 7 bases. The CDR3 spans 13 residues. CDR1 is SGHAT, CDR2 FQNNGV, per germline. V was pared by 6 bases and J by 3 bases, with 3 bases of the junction left unmatched. The CDR3 sequence is CASSLTGTDTQYF. Here the CDR3 DNA reads TGTGCCAGCAGTCTGACAGGGACAGATACGCAGTATTTT.